The 24 T cell receptor beta chains below were found in one sample sequenced in a study of T cell responses to AZD1222 COVID-19 vaccine. The data were produced by immunoSEQ multiplex PCR, yet TCRdb's version contains in-frame clones alone and is incomplete. The sample consists of approximately 180,000 clones, about 90% of them appearing once. The sample in question was peripheral blood, obtained on day 0 of AZD1222 vaccination. The receptors were sampled from an adult in good health.

The V call is TRBV3-1 (or the pseudogene TRBV3-2), the J call TRBJ1-2, with TRBD1 matching over 10 bases. V shed 5 bases and J 3 bases; nucleotides not matched to a gene: 6. From germline, CDR1 is LGHDT and CDR2 YNNKEL (reference sequence). The CDR3 loop spans 15 amino acids. CDR3 loop: CASSSTDRGDYGYTF. The CDR3 DNA sequence: TGTGCCAGCAGCAGCACGGACAGGGGGGACTATGGCTACACCTTC.

J is TRBJ2-1 and V is TRBV2, with D possibly matching TRBD2 (5 bases). V gave up 1 base and J gave up 6 bases, with 7 bases separating them. The CDR3 totals 13 residues. Germline CDR1 is SNHLY and CDR2 is FYNNEI. This CDR3 reads CASSEGTSNEQFF. The CDR3 coding sequence is TGTGCCAGCAGTGAAGGGACTTCCAATGAGCAGTTCTTC.

The chain is built from TRBV6-2 or TRBV6-3 and TRBJ2-7; D gene uncertain. The germline V and J ends were trimmed by 6 bases and 5 bases, with 20 bases remaining between them. The CDR3 is made up of 15 amino acids. Germline assignment: CDR1 MNHEY and CDR2 SVGEGT. The CDR3 is CASSTNLLMVHEQYF. The CDR3 DNA follows: TGTGCCAGCAGCACAAACCTCCTTATGGTACACGAGCAGTACTTC.

The chain couples TRBV5-1 to TRBJ1-2; D may be TRBD1 (5 bases). Germline V lookup: CDR1 SGHRS, CDR2 YFSETQ. This CDR3 is built from 15 residues. Trimming took 0 bases from V and 8 from J, leaving 17 bases between them. Here the CDR3 reads CASSLVPGSIIGYTF. The CDR3 coding sequence is TGCGCCAGCAGCTTGGTCCCAGGGAGTATCATAGGCTACACCTTC.

This clone was picked up one time. The chain uses TRBV27 and TRBJ2-2; either TRBD1 or TRBD2 may supply D (6 bases each). Trimming left V 6 bases short and J 2 bases short, with 10 bases between. The CDR3 loop spans 14 amino acids. The V gene's germline CDR1 is MNHEY and CDR2 SMNVEV (reference sequence). For the CDR3, the DNA is TGTGCCAGCAGGGTCGGGGGCAACACCGGGGAGCTGTTTTTT. Protein: CASRVGGNTGELFF.

This sequence joins TRBV6-2 or TRBV6-3 and TRBJ1-4; D is unclear. Germline CDR1 is MNHEY and CDR2 is SVGEGT. The V and J ends lost 0 bases and 0 bases respectively, with 8 bases between them. CDR3 size: 16 residues. CDR3 loop: CASSYSSPATNEKLFF. The CDR3, as DNA: TGTGCCAGCAGTTACTCGTCACCTGCAACTAATGAAAAACTGTTTTTT.

V and J are TRBV6-5 and TRBJ2-7; unclear D gene. V was cut by 0 bases and J by 3 bases, with 9 bases left in between. This CDR3 region has 14 residues. CDR1 and CDR2 (germline): MNHEY, SVGAGI. The CDR3, as DNA: TGTGCCAGCAGTTACTCGGCAGACAACTACGAGCAGTACTTC. It specifies CASSYSADNYEQYF.

The V call is TRBV4-1, the J call TRBJ1-4; D not resolved. CDR1 is MGHRA and CDR2 is YSYEKL in the germline V gene. CDR3 length equals 17 residues. V was clipped by 7 bases and J by 4 bases, with 22 bases between them. CDR3 region: CASMAHGRRWGNEKLFF. The CDR3 nucleotides read TGCGCCAGCATGGCCCACGGGCGACGATGGGGTAATGAAAAACTGTTTTTT.

CDR3: CASSFPGLAYNEQFF. The CDR3 coding sequence is TGCGCCAGCAGCTTTCCCGGGCTCGCCTACAATGAGCAGTTCTTC. The chain carries TRBV5-1 and TRBJ2-1; unclear D gene. The V gene's germline CDR1 is SGHRS and CDR2 YFSETQ. The CDR3 has 15 residues. The germline V and J ends were trimmed by 2 bases and 2 bases, with 11 bases remaining between them.

This chain joins TRBV4-2 and TRBJ1-5; TRBD1 is a possible D gene (5 bases). The CDR3 loop spans 16 amino acids. Germline CDR1 is LGHNA and CDR2 is YNFKEQ. V gave up 0 bases and J gave up 6 bases, with 15 bases separating them. CDR3 loop: CASSQDIADGGQPQHF. CDR3 coding DNA: TGTGCCAGCAGCCAAGACATAGCGGACGGGGGTCAGCCCCAGCATTTT.

This clone was detected once. The chain couples TRBV2 to TRBJ2-1; 10 nucleotides line up with TRBD1. The length of the CDR3 is 15 residues. V lost 0 bases and J lost 8; bases outside the gene matches: 4. Germline V gene sequence: CDR1 SNHLY, CDR2 FYNNEI. CDR3 DNA: TGTGCCAGCAGTGAAGCGCCGACAGGGGGCCATGAGCAGTTCTTC. Its translation is CASSEAPTGGHEQFF.

The chain has TRBV7-7 and TRBJ2-1; 7 positions agree with TRBD1. V shed 5 bases, J shed 0 bases, and the junction held 4 bases outside the gene matches. CDR3 length: 15 amino acids. Looked up from germline, CDR1 is SSHAT and CDR2 is FNYEAQ (reference sequence). The CDR3 region has the DNA TGTGCCAGCAGCGAGACAGGGTCCTCCTACAATGAGCAGTTCTTC. This translates into CASSETGSSYNEQFF.

The chain recombines TRBV5-4 with TRBJ2-1, with D possibly being TRBD1 or TRBD2 (6 bases each). Germline V gene sequence: CDR1 SGHNT, CDR2 YYREEE (reference sequence). The CDR3 runs to 16 residues. With 4 bases removed from V and 10 bases from J, the gap between germline ends came to 24 bases. The CDR3 coding sequence is TGTGCCAGCAGCCTACCAAAACTCGGAGGGGGGACGGAGCAGTTCTTC. Protein product: CASSLPKLGGGTEQFF.

The chain uses TRBV4-2 and TRBJ2-3; TRBD2 aligns across 10 bases. CDR3 size: 17 residues. Germline-derived CDR1 and CDR2 are LGHNA and YNFKEQ. The junction had 5 bases not matched to a gene; V was cut back by 1 base and J by 1 base. The CDR3 loop is CASSQARLAGGTDTQYF. For the CDR3, the DNA is TGTGCCAGCAGCCAAGCCCGGCTAGCGGGGGGCACAGATACGCAGTATTTT.

The chain employs TRBV4-2 and TRBJ2-5, with TRBD2 matching 8 bases. Trimming at V came to 10 bases and at J to 5 bases, leaving 21 bases not matched to a gene. CDR3 length: 17 amino acids. Germline assignment: CDR1 LGHNA and CDR2 YNFKEQ. The CDR3 DNA reads TGTGCCACCCCTTTGGGGGGCGGGGGGCCGGCATGGGAGACCCAGTACTTC. As protein: CATPLGGGGPAWETQYF.

V and J are TRBV3-1 (or the pseudogene TRBV3-2) and TRBJ2-5, with D maybe TRBD1 (6 bases). CDR3 length: 14 amino acids. The germline V gene has CDR1 LGHDT and CDR2 YNNKEL (reference sequence). V was pared by 5 bases and J by 1 base, with 11 bases between. CDR3 loop: CASSVQGGQETQYF. As DNA, the CDR3 is TGTGCCAGCAGCGTTCAAGGGGGCCAAGAGACCCAGTACTTC.

The V and J genes are TRBV6-5 and TRBJ1-6; D gene unclear. There are 14 residues in the CDR3. V was pared by 3 bases and J by 8 bases, with 11 bases between. Germline lookup yields CDR1 MNHEY and CDR2 SVGAGI. CDR3 sequence: CASSYFAPYSPLHF. Written as DNA, the CDR3 is TGTGCCAGCAGTTATTTTGCCCCTTATTCACCCCTCCACTTT.

This chain connects TRBV24-1 to TRBJ2-7, with D possibly matching TRBD2 (5 bases). The length of the CDR3 is 15 residues. Between the trimmed V and J ends, which lost 10 bases and 3 bases, there was a span of 21 bases. Germline values: CDR1 KGHDR, CDR2 SFDVKD. CDR3 loop: CATAPTRGEGYEQYF. In DNA form, the CDR3 reads TGTGCCACTGCCCCAACTCGAGGTGAGGGCTACGAGCAGTACTTC.

The chain joins TRBV6-5 to TRBJ1-3, with D uncertain. V dropped 4 bases and J dropped 4 bases, with 8 bases sitting between them. The germline V gene encodes CDR1 MNHEY and CDR2 SVGAGI. This CDR3 is 13 amino acids long. This chain's CDR3 is CASSSLEGNTIYF. The DNA for the CDR3 is TGTGCCAGCAGTTCCCTAGAGGGAAACACCATATATTTT.

The chain couples TRBV18 to TRBJ1-1, with TRBD1 identical over 7 bases. This CDR3 comprises 15 residues. Per germline, CDR1 KGHSH and CDR2 LQKENI. Germline trimming cut 3 bases from V and 5 bases from J; bases unmatched to any gene: 9. This CDR3 reads CASSPTGEGGTEAFF. In DNA form, the CDR3 reads TGTGCCAGCTCACCTACAGGGGAGGGGGGAACTGAAGCTTTCTTT.

The rearrangement links TRBV6-5 to TRBJ1-6; D is unresolved. This CDR3 region has 16 residues. The germline V and J ends were trimmed by 3 bases and 7 bases, with 16 bases remaining between them. Germline CDR1 MNHEY, CDR2 SVGAGI. Here the CDR3 DNA reads TGTGCCAGCAGTTATTTGGTAAAGGAGAAAAATTCACCCCTCCACTTT. It is translated as CASSYLVKEKNSPLHF.

The chain links TRBV19 to TRBJ2-6; D call uncertain. The length of the CDR3 is 12 residues. The germline CDR1 and CDR2 sequences are LNHDA and SQIVND (reference sequence). V lost 7 bases and J 0 bases, leaving 1 base between the germline ends. In DNA form, the CDR3 reads TGTGCCAGTAACTCTGGGGCCAACGTCCTGACTTTC. The encoded protein is CASNSGANVLTF.

There are a few counts of this clone. This chain uses TRBV2 with TRBJ1-6; possible D gene TRBD1, 6 bases. The CDR3 runs 15 residues. The ends were cut back, 2 bases at V and 7 bases at J, with 12 bases in the middle. CDR1 and CDR2 from the germline V gene are SNHLY and FYNNEI. The CDR3 is CASSESLQGNSPLHF. CDR3 nucleotide sequence: TGTGCCAGCAGTGAAAGCCTCCAGGGGAATTCACCCCTCCACTTT.

The chain is built from TRBV27 and TRBJ1-1; maybe TRBD1 (5 bases). The V and J ends lost 6 bases and 1 base respectively, with 9 bases between them. CDR3 length: 13 amino acids. Germline CDR1 is MNHEY and CDR2 is SMNVEV (reference sequence). CDR3 in amino acids: CASRSQGNTEAFF. CDR3 coding DNA: TGTGCCAGCAGATCCCAGGGGAACACTGAAGCTTTCTTT.